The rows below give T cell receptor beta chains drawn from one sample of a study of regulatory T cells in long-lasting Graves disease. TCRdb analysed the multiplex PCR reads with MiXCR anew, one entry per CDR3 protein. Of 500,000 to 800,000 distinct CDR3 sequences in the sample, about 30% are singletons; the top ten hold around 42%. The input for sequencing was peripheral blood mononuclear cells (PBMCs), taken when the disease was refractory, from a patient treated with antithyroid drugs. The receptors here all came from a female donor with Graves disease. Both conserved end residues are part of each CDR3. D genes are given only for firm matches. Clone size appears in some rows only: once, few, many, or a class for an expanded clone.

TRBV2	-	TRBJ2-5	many	TGTGCCAGCATCACAGGGCAGTCAGGAGAGACCCAGTACTTC	CASITGQSGETQYF
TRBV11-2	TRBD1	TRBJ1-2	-	TGTGCCAGCAGCTTAGGACAGGGGCGACGGTATGGCTACACCTTC	CASSLGQGRRYGYTF
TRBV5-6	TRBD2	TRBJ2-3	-	TGTGCCAGCAGCTTGGAACTAGCGGGACCAGATACGCAGTATTTT	CASSLELAGPDTQYF
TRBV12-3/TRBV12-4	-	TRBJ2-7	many	TGTGCCAGCAGTTTTAAAGGCTACGAGCAGTACTTC	CASSFKGYEQYF
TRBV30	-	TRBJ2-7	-	TGTGCCTGGAGTGAAGGGGCCGAGCAGTACTTC	CAWSEGAEQYF
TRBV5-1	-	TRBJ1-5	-	TGCGCCAGCAGCCAGAGTCCTAATAATCAGCCCCAGCATTTT	CASSQSPNNQPQHF
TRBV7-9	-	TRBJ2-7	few	TGTGCCAGCAGCTTAGGACAGGTCCCCAACGAGCAGTACTTC	CASSLGQVPNEQYF
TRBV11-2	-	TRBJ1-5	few	TGTGCCAGCAGCTTAGGGGGGGCTGGCAGTCAGCCCCAGCATTTT	CASSLGGAGSQPQHF
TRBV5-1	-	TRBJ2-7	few	TGCGCCAGCAGCGAAGATTGGGGGCCGACCGAGCAGTACTTC	CASSEDWGPTEQYF
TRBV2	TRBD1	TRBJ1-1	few	TGTGCCAGCAGTTTGGGACAGTATATAGCTGAAGCTTTCTTT	CASSLGQYIAEAFF
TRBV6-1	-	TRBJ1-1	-	TGTGCCAGTAAATTCCGGGGCCGGATGAACACTGAAGCTTTCTTT	CASKFRGRMNTEAFF
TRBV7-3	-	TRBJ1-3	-	TGTGCCAGCAGCTCCGCTGGTGGAATTGGAAACACCATATATTTT	CASSSAGGIGNTIYF
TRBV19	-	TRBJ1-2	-	TGTGCCAGTAGAAGTACGGCTAACTATGGCTACACCTTC	CASRSTANYGYTF
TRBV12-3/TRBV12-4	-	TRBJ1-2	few	TGTGCCAGCAGTCGTTACAGGCTCCCATCCTATGGCTACACCTTC	CASSRYRLPSYGYTF
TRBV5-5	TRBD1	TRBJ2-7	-	TGTGCCAGCAGCGGGACGGGACAGGGGATTGTGGCCTACGAGCAGTACTTC	CASSGTGQGIVAYEQYF
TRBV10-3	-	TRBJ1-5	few	TGTGCCATCAGTGAGTCGTCTACAGGGAGACAGCCCCAGCATTTT	CAISESSTGRQPQHF
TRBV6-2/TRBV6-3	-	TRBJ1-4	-	TGTGCCAGCAGTTCCGAGGATGAAAAACTGTTTTTT	CASSSEDEKLFF
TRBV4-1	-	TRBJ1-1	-	TGCGCCAGCAGCCAAGTCCCAGATAACACTGAAGCTTTCTTT	CASSQVPDNTEAFF
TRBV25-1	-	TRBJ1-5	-	TGTGCCAGCAGTGAAATTGGAGCCCAGCCCCAGCATTTT	CASSEIGAQPQHF
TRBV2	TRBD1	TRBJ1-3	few	TGTGCCACTAAGGACAGGGCAGGAAACACCATATATTTT	CATKDRAGNTIYF
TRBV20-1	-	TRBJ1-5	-	TGCAGTGCGACGGACCAAAGCAATCAGCCCCAGCATTTT	CSATDQSNQPQHF
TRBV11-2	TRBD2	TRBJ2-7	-	TGTGCCAGCAGCCTAGGGGGCACTAGCGGGATAACCTACGAGCAGTACTTC	CASSLGGTSGITYEQYF
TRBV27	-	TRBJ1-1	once	TGTGCCAGCAGTCCCGTGAGGGAGGTAACTGAAGCTTTCTTT	CASSPVREVTEAFF
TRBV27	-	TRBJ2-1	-	TGTGCCAGCAGTTTTTATACTAGGTCTTCCCACAATGAGCAGTTCTTC	CASSFYTRSSHNEQFF
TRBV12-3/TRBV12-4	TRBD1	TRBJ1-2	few	TGTGCCAGCAAACAGGGGTTAGGACATGGCTACACCTTC	CASKQGLGHGYTF
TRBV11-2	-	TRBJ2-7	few	TGTGCCAGCAGCTTTGGGATTGGAGGAACCTACGAGCAGTACTTC	CASSFGIGGTYEQYF
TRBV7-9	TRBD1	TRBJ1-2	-	TGTGCCAGCAGCTCCCGGGACAGGGATGACTATGGCTACACCTTC	CASSSRDRDDYGYTF
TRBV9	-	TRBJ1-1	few	TGTGCCAGCAGCGTCCGGGAACAGGGTGCTGAAGCTTTCTTT	CASSVREQGAEAFF
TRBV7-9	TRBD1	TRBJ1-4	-	TGTGCCAGCAGACCAGACAGGGGATATGCAACTAATGAAAAACTGTTTTTT	CASRPDRGYATNEKLFF
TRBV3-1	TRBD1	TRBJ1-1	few	TGTGCCAGCAGCCAAGTAGGGACAGGGGGTGCAGCTTTCTTT	CASSQVGTGGAAFF
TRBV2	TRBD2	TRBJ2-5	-	TGTGCCAGCACCCGTGCTAGCGGGATAGAGACCCAGTACTTC	CASTRASGIETQYF
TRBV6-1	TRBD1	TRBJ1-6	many	TGTGCCAGCAGGGCACCGGGACAGTTAAATTCACCCCTCCACTTT	CASRAPGQLNSPLHF
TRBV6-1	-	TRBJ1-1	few	TGTGCCAGCAGTGCTCGTGGAACTGAAGCTTTCTTT	CASSARGTEAFF
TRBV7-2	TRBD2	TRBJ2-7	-	TGTGCCAGCAGCTTAGGGACTAGCGGGCCCGAGCAGTACTTC	CASSLGTSGPEQYF
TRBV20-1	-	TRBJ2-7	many	TGCAGTGCTAGAGATCCACGCGGGACCTACGAGCAGTACTTC	CSARDPRGTYEQYF
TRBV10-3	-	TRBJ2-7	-	TGTGCCATCAGTGGGAGCGAGGCCGACAGTGAGCAGTACTTC	CAISGSEADSEQYF
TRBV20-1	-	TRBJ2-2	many	TGCAGTGCTGCCGGGACCCAGAACACCGGGGAGCTGTTTTTT	CSAAGTQNTGELFF
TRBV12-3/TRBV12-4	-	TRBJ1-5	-	TGTGCCAGCAGTTTAGCGGAAGGGACACGCAATCAGCCCCAGCATTTT	CASSLAEGTRNQPQHF
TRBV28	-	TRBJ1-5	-	TGTGCCAGCAGTTTGTCCGGGACCTTAGGGCCCCAGCATTTT	CASSLSGTLGPQHF
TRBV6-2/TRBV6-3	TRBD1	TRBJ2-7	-	TGTGCCACTCAACGGACAGGGGGTCACGAGCAGTACTTC	CATQRTGGHEQYF
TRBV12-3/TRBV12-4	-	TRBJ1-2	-	TGTGCCAGCAGCCCAGACAGGACTTATGGCTACACCTTC	CASSPDRTYGYTF
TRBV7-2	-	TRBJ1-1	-	TGTGCCAGCAGCTCAACCACGGGTTACACTGAAGCTTTCTTT	CASSSTTGYTEAFF
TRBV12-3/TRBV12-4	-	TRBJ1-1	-	TGTGCCACCTTGAACCGGGAGATGAACACTGAAGCTTTCTTT	CATLNREMNTEAFF
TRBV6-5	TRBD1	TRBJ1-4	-	TGTGCCAGCAGTTACTCCCTGGGACAGGTCGGGATGGAAAAACTGTTTTTT	CASSYSLGQVGMEKLFF
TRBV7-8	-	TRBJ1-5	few	TGTGCCAGCAGTGGGCCAGGCGGCCCCAATCAGCCCCAGCATTTT	CASSGPGGPNQPQHF
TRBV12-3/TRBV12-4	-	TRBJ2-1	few	TGTGCCAGCAGTTTAGAGCGGTTCAATGAGCAGTTCTTC	CASSLERFNEQFF
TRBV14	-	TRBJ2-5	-	TGTGCCAGCAGCCAAACCAATGCGGAGCCTCAAGAGACCCAGTACTTC	CASSQTNAEPQETQYF
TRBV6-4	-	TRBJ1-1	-	TGTGCCAGCAGTGCAGGCGATACGAACACTGAAGCTTTCTTT	CASSAGDTNTEAFF
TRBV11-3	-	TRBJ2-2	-	TGTGCCAGCAGCGCGTTTAGACACACCGGGGAGCTGTTTTTT	CASSAFRHTGELFF
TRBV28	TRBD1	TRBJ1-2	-	TGTGCCAGCAGACGTACACAGGGGAACTATGGCTACACCTTC	CASRRTQGNYGYTF
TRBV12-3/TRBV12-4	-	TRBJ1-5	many	TGTGCCAGCAGTTCAAGGGAACAGCCCCAGCATTTT	CASSSREQPQHF
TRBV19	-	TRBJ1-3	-	TGTGCCAGTAGTACCCAAGGGGGAACTGGAAACACCATATATTTT	CASSTQGGTGNTIYF
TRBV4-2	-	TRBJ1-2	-	TGTGCCAGCAGCCAAGATCTGTCTGGGACTGACTATGGCTACACCTTC	CASSQDLSGTDYGYTF
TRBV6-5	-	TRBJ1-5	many	TGTGCCAGCAGTTACTCGACAGGACAGCCCCAGCATTTT	CASSYSTGQPQHF
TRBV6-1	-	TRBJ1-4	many	TGTGCCAGCAGACCGGAACAGGGAGTAACTAATGAAAAACTGTTTTTT	CASRPEQGVTNEKLFF
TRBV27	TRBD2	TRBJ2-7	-	TGTGCCAGCAGTTCCACTAGCGGGAGGCTCTCCTACGAGCAGTACTTC	CASSSTSGRLSYEQYF
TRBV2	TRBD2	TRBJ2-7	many	TGTGCCACCCGCGGGGGGGGGTATGCCCCCGAGCAGTACTTC	CATRGGGYAPEQYF
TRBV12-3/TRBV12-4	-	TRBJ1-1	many	TGTGCCAGCAGTACCAAGGGGAACACTGAAGCTTTCTTT	CASSTKGNTEAFF